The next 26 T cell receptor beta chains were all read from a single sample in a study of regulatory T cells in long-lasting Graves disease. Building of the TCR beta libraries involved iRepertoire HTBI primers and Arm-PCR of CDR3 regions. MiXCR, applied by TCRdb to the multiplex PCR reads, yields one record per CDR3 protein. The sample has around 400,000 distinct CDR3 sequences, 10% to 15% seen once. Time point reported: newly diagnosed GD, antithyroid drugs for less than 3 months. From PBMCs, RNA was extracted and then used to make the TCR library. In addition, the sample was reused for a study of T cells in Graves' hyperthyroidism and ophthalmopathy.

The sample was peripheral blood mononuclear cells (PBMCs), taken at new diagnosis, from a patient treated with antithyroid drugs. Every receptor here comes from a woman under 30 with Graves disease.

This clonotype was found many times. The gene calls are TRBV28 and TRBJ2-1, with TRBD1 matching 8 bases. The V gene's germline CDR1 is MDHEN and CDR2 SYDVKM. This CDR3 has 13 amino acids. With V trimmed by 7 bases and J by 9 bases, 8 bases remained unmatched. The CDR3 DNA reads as TGTGCCAGCACTCTAACAGGGGGTGGTGAGCAGTTCTTC. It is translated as CASTLTGGGEQFF.

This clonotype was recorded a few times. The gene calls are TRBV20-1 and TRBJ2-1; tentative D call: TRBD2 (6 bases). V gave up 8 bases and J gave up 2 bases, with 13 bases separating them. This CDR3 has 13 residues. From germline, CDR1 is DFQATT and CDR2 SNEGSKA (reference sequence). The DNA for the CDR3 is TGCAGTCGTATAGCGGTTCCCTACAATGAGCAGTTCTTC. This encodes CSRIAVPYNEQFF.

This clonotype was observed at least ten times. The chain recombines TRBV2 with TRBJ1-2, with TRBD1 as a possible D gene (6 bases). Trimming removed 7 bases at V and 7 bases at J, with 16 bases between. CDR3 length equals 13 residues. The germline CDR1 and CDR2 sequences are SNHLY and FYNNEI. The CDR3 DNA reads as TGTGCCAGCACCAAAGCAGGGGACCTTGGCTACACCTTC. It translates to CASTKAGDLGYTF.

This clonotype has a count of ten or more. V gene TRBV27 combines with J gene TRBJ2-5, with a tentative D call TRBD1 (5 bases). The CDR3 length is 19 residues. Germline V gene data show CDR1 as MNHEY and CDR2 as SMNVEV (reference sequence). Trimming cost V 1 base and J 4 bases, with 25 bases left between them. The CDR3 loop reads CASSLFNVFGAGKGETQYF. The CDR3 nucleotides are TGTGCCAGCAGTTTATTTAATGTTTTTGGGGCAGGGAAGGGAGAGACCCAGTACTTC.

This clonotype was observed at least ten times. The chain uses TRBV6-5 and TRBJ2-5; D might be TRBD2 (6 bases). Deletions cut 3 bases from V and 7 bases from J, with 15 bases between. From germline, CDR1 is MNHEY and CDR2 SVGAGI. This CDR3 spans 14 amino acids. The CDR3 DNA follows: TGTGCCAGCAGTTATGGGACTCAAGCGGGGACCCAGTACTTC. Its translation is CASSYGTQAGTQYF.

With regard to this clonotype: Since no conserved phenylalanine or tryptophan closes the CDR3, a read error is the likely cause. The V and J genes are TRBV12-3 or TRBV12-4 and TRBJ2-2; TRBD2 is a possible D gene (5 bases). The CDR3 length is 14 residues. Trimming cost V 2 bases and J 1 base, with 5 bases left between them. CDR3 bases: TGTGCCAGCAGTTTACGGGGGAACACCGGGGAGCTGTTTCTT. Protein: CASSLRGNTGELFL.

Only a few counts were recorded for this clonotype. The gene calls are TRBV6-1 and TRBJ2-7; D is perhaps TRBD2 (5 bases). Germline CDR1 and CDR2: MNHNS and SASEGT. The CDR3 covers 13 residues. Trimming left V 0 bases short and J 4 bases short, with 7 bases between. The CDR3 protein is CASSEAEEYEQYV. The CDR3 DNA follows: TGTGCCAGCAGTGAAGCGGAGGAATACGAGCAGTACGTC.

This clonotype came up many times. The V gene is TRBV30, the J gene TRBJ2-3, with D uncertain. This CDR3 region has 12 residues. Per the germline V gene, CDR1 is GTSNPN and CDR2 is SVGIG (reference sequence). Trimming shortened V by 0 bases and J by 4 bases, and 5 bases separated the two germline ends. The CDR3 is CAWSVLPDTQYF. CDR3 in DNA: TGTGCCTGGAGTGTACTACCAGATACGCAGTATTTT.

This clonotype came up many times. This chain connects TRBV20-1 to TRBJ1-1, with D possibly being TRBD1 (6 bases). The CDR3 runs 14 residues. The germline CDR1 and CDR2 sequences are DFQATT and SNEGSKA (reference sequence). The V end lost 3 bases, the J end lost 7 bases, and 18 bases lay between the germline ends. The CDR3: CSARLVEGGFEAFF. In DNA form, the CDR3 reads TGCAGTGCTAGGCTCGTTGAGGGGGGGTTTGAAGCTTTCTTT.

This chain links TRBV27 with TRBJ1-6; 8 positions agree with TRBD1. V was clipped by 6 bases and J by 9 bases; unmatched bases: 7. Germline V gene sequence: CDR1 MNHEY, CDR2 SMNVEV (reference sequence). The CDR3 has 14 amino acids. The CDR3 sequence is CASSTGQGLSPLHF. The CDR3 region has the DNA TGTGCCAGCAGCACCGGACAGGGCCTTTCACCCCTCCACTTT.

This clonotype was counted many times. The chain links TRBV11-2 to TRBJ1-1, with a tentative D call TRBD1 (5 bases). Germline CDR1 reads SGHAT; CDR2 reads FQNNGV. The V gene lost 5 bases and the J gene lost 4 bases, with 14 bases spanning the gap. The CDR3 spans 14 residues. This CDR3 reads CASSLARRGTEAFF. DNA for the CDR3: TGTGCCAGCAGCCTCGCCAGAAGGGGCACTGAAGCTTTCTTT.

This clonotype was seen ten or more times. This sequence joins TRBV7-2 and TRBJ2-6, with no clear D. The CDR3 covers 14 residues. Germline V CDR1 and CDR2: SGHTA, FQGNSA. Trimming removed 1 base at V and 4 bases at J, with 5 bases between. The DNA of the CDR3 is TGTGCCAGCAGCTTAGTCGTAGGGGCCAACGTCCTGACTTTC. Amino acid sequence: CASSLVVGANVLTF.

CDR3 nucleotide sequence: TGCAGTGCTTCAGGAAATGGGGATCAGCCCCAGCATTTT. Residues: CSASGNGDQPQHF. The V call is TRBV20-1, the J call TRBJ1-5; D remains unclear. This CDR3 contains 13 residues. V lost 5 bases and J lost 5, with 13 bases in between. Germline assignment: CDR1 DFQATT and CDR2 SNEGSKA (reference sequence).

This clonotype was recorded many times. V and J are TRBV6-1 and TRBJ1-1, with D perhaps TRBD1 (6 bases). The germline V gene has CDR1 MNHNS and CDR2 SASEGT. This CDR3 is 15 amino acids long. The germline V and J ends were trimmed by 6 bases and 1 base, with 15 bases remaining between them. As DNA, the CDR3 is TGTGCCAGCAGCCGCCGAATACAGGGGAACACTGAAGCTTTCTTT. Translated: CASSRRIQGNTEAFF.

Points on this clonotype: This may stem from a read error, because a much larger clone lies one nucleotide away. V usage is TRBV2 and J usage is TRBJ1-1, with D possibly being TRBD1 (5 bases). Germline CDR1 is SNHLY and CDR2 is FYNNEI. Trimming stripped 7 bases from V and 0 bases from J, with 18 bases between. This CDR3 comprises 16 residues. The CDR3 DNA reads TGTGCCAGCAAACTAAACAGGAGGATAGTGAACACTGAAGCTTTCTTT. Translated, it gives CASKLNRRIVNTEAFF. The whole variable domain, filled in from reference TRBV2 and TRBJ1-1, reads EPEVTQTPSHQVTQMGQEVILRCVPISNHLYFYWYRQILGQKVEFLVSFYNNEISEKSEIFDDQFSVERPDGSNFTLKIRSTKLEDSAMYFCASKLNRRIVNTEAFFGQGTRLTVV.

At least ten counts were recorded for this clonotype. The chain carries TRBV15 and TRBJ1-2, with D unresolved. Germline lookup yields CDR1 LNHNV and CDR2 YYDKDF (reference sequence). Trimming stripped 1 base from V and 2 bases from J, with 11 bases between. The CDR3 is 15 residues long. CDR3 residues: CATSRVSKGNYGYTF. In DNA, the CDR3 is TGTGCCACCAGCAGAGTATCGAAGGGCAACTATGGCTACACCTTC.

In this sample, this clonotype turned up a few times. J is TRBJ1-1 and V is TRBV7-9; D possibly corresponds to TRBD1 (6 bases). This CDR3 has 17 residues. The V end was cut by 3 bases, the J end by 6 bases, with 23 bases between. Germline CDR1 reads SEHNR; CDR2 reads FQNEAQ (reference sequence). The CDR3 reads CASSFGGRDNNYAEAFF. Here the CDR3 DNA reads TGTGCCAGCAGCTTTGGGGGGCGGGACAATAATTACGCTGAAGCTTTCTTT.

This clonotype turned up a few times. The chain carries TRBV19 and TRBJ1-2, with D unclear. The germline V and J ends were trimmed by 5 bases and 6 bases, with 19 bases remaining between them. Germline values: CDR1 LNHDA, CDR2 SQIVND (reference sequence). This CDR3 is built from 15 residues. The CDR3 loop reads CASSRLTGGPHGYTF. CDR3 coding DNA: TGTGCCAGTAGTCGGTTGACGGGCGGCCCTCATGGCTACACCTTC.

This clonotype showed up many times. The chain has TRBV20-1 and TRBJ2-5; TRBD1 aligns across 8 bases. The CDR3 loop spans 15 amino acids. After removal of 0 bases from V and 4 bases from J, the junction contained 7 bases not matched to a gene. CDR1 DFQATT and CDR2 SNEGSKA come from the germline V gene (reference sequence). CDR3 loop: CSARDPGQASETQYF. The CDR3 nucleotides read TGCAGTGCTAGAGATCCGGGACAGGCGTCAGAGACCCAGTACTTC.

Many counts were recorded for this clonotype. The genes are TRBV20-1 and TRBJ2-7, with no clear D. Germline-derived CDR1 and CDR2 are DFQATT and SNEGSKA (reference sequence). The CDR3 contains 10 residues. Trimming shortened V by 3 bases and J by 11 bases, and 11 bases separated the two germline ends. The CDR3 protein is CSARLNQEYF. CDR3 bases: TGCAGTGCTAGGCTAAATCAGGAGTACTTC.

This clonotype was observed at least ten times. CDR3 residues: CASTPVVTSGGTDTQYF. The CDR3 region has the DNA TGTGCCAGCACTCCCGTCGTAACTAGCGGGGGGACAGATACGCAGTATTTT. The V gene is TRBV6-2 or TRBV6-3, the J gene TRBJ2-3; 12 bases map to TRBD2. Germline V CDR1 and CDR2: MNHEY, SVGEGT. V lost 7 bases to trimming and J lost 3 bases; unmatched junction nucleotides: 11. The CDR3 is made up of 17 amino acids.

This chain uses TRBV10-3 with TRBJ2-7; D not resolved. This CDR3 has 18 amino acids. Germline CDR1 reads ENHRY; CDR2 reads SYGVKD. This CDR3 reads CAIRASLFSENGYYGQYV. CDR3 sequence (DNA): TGTGCCATCCGCGCGTCGTTATTTTCCGAGAACGGATACTACGGGCAGTACGTC.

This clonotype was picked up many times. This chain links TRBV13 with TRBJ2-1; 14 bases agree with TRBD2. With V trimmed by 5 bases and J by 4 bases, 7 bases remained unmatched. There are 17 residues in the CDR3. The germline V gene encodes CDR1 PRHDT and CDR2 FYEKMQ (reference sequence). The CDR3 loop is CASSRRLAGGKYNEQFF. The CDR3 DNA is TGTGCCAGCAGCCGACGACTAGCGGGAGGGAAATACAATGAGCAGTTCTTC.

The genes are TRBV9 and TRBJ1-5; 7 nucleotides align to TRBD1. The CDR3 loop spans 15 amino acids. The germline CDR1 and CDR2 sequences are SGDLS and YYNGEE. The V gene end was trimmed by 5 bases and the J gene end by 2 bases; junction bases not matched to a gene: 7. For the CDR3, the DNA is TGTGCCAGCAGTCGACAGGGATTCGGCAATCAGCCCCAGCATTTT. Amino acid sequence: CASSRQGFGNQPQHF.

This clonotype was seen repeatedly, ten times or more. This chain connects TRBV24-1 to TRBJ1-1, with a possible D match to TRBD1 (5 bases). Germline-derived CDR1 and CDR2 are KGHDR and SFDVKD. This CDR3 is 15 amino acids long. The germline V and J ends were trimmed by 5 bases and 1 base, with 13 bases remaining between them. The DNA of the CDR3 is TGTGCCACCAGTGGGAGGGACCCCGGGAACACTGAAGCTTTCTTT. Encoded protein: CATSGRDPGNTEAFF.

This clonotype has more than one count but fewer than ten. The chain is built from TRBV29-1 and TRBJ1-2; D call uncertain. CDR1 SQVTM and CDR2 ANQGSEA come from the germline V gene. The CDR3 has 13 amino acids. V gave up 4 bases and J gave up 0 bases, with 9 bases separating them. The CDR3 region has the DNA TGCAGCGTTGTTAGGATTACTAACTATGGCTACACCTTC. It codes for CSVVRITNYGYTF.